The 30 T cell receptor beta chains below were found in one sample sequenced in a study of tumor-infiltrating lymphocytes in oesophageal squamous cell carcinoma. TCRdb processed the PCR reads anew with MiXCR; each CDR3 protein has one entry. Among some 11,000 distinct CDR3 sequences, 40% to 65% were seen once, and the ten largest hold around a fifth. Input material: esophageal tumor tissue. All receptors come from a female donor with esophageal squamous cell carcinoma.

This chain joins TRBV7-2 and TRBJ2-1; 9 bases map to TRBD2. The end of the DNA aligns better with TRBJ2-7, so the J call may be wrong. Germline V CDR1 and CDR2: SGHTA, FQGNSA. The CDR3 is 17 amino acids. The CDR3 here is CASSSPGGGGVHNEQYF. The DNA of the CDR3 is TGTGCCAGCAGCTCCCCGGGGGGCGGGGGGGTCCACAATGAGCAGTACTTC.

This clonotype was counted once. This chain joins TRBV6-2 or TRBV6-3 and TRBJ2-5; 8 bases align to TRBD2. Germline V gene lookup returns CDR1 MNHEY and CDR2 SVGEGT. The CDR3 length is 14 residues. V gave up 6 bases and J gave up 3 bases; unmatched junction bases: 6. The CDR3 DNA is TGTGCCAGCAGACGGGGGGGCCAGGAAGAGACCCAGTACTTC. This translates into CASRRGGQEETQYF.

V and J are TRBV6-1 and TRBJ1-1; TRBD1 agrees at 10 bases. This CDR3 region has 14 residues. Germline CDR1 MNHNS, CDR2 SASEGT. Trimming removed 8 bases from V and 7 bases from J; junction bases left unmatched: 10. This CDR3 reads CASARWTGGNEAFF. The CDR3 coding sequence is TGTGCCAGCGCTCGATGGACAGGGGGGAATGAAGCTTTCTTT.

The sample holds many counts of this clonotype. The chain has TRBV28 and TRBJ2-3; D gene uncertain. Trimming shortened V by 1 base and J by 4 bases, and 9 bases separated the two germline ends. The CDR3 contains 14 residues. Germline lookup yields CDR1 MDHEN and CDR2 SYDVKM. The CDR3 coding sequence is TGTGCCAGCAGTTTATCAGCGTCGGCAGATACGCAGTATTTT. It encodes CASSLSASADTQYF.

This clonotype was seen ten or more times. The chain uses TRBV18 and TRBJ2-5, with no clear D. V shed 1 base and J shed 6 bases, with 15 bases lying between them. Per the germline V gene, CDR1 is KGHSH and CDR2 is LQKENI. This CDR3 is built from 15 residues. The CDR3 nucleotides read TGTGCCAGCTCACCACAAGATCACAGAAACAAGACCCAGTACTTC. Its protein product is CASSPQDHRNKTQYF.

Comment on this clonotype: A read error may account for a junction end that differs from germline. This sequence joins TRBV7-6 and TRBJ2-2; D perhaps matches TRBD1 (6 bases). The germline V gene has CDR1 SGHVS and CDR2 FNYEAQ. This CDR3 contains 15 residues. CDR3 protein: CASSSQGHGTGELFF. In DNA, the CDR3 is TGTGCTAGCAGCTCACAGGGCCACGGGACCGGGGAGCTGTTTTTT. The full variable domain, with the rest looked up from reference TRBV7-6 and TRBJ2-2, is GAGVSQSPRYKVTKRGQDVALRCDPISGHVSLYWYRQALGQGPEFLTYFNYEAQQDKSGLPNDRFSAERPEGSISTLTIQRTEQRDSAMYRCASSSQGHGTGELFFGEGSRLTVL.

This clonotype was seen a few times. The chain is built from TRBV7-8 and TRBJ2-1; 8 nucleotides line up with TRBD1. The trim removed 6 bases at V and 0 bases at J, leaving 7 bases unmatched. This CDR3 has 16 amino acids. Germline CDR1 and CDR2: SGHVS and FQNEAQ. The CDR3 DNA is TGTGCCAGCAGACCCCGAACAGGGGGCTCCTACAATGAGCAGTTCTTC. Protein product: CASRPRTGGSYNEQFF.

V gene TRBV6-1 combines with J gene TRBJ2-1; a weak D match, TRBD1 (5 bases). This CDR3 has 13 residues. The germline V gene has CDR1 MNHNS and CDR2 SASEGT. V lost 7 bases, J lost 10 bases, and 17 bases lay in between. The DNA of the CDR3 is TGTGCCAGCAAGTCAGGACACAACTACGAGCAGTTCTTC. Translated, it gives CASKSGHNYEQFF.

This clonotype was seen at least ten times. This chain uses TRBV19 with TRBJ1-1; possible D gene TRBD1, 6 bases. The CDR3 contains 15 residues. Trimming shortened V by 5 bases and J by 5 bases, and 18 bases separated the two germline ends. Germline values: CDR1 LNHDA, CDR2 SQIVND (reference sequence). The CDR3 DNA reads TGTGCCAGTAGTTTCCTGGGGGGCAGGAAGACTGAAGCTTTCTTT. Translated: CASSFLGGRKTEAFF.

This clonotype was seen once. Sequence at one end of the junction differs from germline and may be a read error. J is TRBJ1-6 and V is TRBV7-3; weak D call: TRBD1 (5 bases). The CDR3 extends over 15 amino acids. In germline, CDR1 is SGHTA, CDR2 FQGTGA. CDR3 DNA sequence: TGTGCCAGCAGCCAGAATCCCGAGACAGCCTACGAGCAGTACTTT. This gives the protein CASSQNPETAYEQYF.

In this sample, this clonotype is medium-sized. The chain has TRBV7-8 and TRBJ1-1; D is uncertain. There are 17 residues in the CDR3. Germline V gene data show CDR1 as SGHVS and CDR2 as FQNEAQ. Between the trimmed V and J ends, which lost 1 base and 1 base, there was a span of 16 bases. The CDR3 spells CASSLGFGVRQNTEAFF. For the CDR3, the DNA is TGTGCCAGCAGCTTAGGATTCGGGGTTCGACAGAACACTGAAGCTTTCTTT.

The V and J genes are TRBV7-3 and TRBJ2-1; 8 bases match TRBD2. The CDR3 has 15 residues. J lost 2 bases, V lost 5 bases, and 5 bases had no gene match. In germline, CDR1 is SGHTA, CDR2 FQGTGA. The CDR3 here is CASSPIAGPYNEQFF. CDR3 bases: TGTGCCAGCAGCCCGATAGCGGGACCCTACAATGAGCAGTTCTTC.

The V gene is TRBV6-5, the J gene TRBJ2-3, with D perhaps TRBD1 (5 bases). Deletions cut 6 bases from V and 3 bases from J, with 16 bases between. The germline V gene encodes CDR1 MNHEY and CDR2 SVGAGI. This CDR3 comprises 15 residues. This chain's CDR3 is CASRSGSISTDTQYF. In DNA form, the CDR3 reads TGTGCCAGCAGATCAGGGTCAATTAGTACAGATACGCAGTATTTT.

This clonotype was counted at least ten times. The V and J genes are TRBV4-2 and TRBJ2-2; TRBD2 matches at 10 bases. CDR1 is LGHNA, CDR2 YNFKEQ, per germline. With V trimmed by 1 base and J by 5 bases, 13 bases remained unmatched. The length of the CDR3 is 19 residues. This chain's CDR3 is CASSQAAGGTLSQTGELFF. CDR3 sequence (DNA): TGTGCCAGCAGCCAAGCAGCGGGAGGGACCCTAAGTCAGACCGGGGAGCTGTTTTTT.

The CDR3 DNA sequence: TGTGCCAGCAGCTTAAGTGCTAGCGGGGGGCAGGGTGAGCAGTACTTC. Translated, it gives CASSLSASGGQGEQYF. This chain links TRBV7-3 with TRBJ2-1; TRBD2 matches at 11 bases. The last part of the DNA fits TRBJ2-7 better; the J call may be wrong. Germline CDR1 and CDR2: SGHTA and FQGTGA. The CDR3 consists of 16 residues.

A few counts support this clonotype. Since no conserved phenylalanine or tryptophan closes the CDR3, a read error is the likely cause. No DNA is shown, since the ends of the CDR3 on it are uncertain; the CDR3 is the one TCRdb lists. V usage is TRBV7-6 and J usage is TRBJ2-1; TRBD2, the D gene given by the table, was not confirmed from the DNA. Germline CDR1 is SGHVS and CDR2 is FNYEAQ. With termini counted, the CDR3 has 15 amino acids. CDR3 loop: CASSLVGNSPLHFGN.

This clonotype ranks as medium-sized. This sequence joins TRBV7-6 and TRBJ2-7; D is unresolved. Trimming stripped 5 bases from V and 9 bases from J, with 17 bases between. CDR1 and CDR2 (germline): SGHVS, FNYEAQ. This CDR3 has 13 residues. The CDR3 loop is CASSRFPHYRQYF. Written as DNA, the CDR3 is TGTGCCAGCAGCCGATTCCCTCACTATCGGCAGTACTTC.

This sequence joins TRBV18 and TRBJ2-2, with 11 bases lining up with TRBD2. Germline V gives CDR1 KGHSH, CDR2 LQKENI. The CDR3 totals 17 residues. The V segment lost 3 bases and the J segment 2 bases; nucleotides outside the gene matches: 5. The CDR3 coding sequence is TGTGCCAGCTCACCCCGGACTAGCGGGCTCAACACCGGGGAGCTGTTTTTT. It is translated as CASSPRTSGLNTGELFF.

This clonotype was recorded many times. The chain carries TRBV18 and TRBJ2-5; no clear D gene. The J call is in doubt because the DNA end fits TRBJ2-7 better. CDR3 length: 14 residues. Germline CDR1 is KGHSH and CDR2 is LQKENI. For the CDR3, the DNA is TGTGCCAGCTCAGACCGGAAATTATCCTACGAGCAGTACTTC. As protein: CASSDRKLSYEQYF.

As concerns this clonotype: One end of the junction fails to match germline, which may point to a read error. CDR3 nucleotide sequence: TGTGCTAGCAGCTTATCCCTAGGTGAGACAGGTTGTGATGAGCAGTTCTTC. Its translation: CASSLSLGETGCDEQFF. The chain combines TRBV7-6 with TRBJ2-6, with TRBD1 as a possible D gene (6 bases). The J call could be wrong; TRBJ2-1 is a better fit for the DNA end. Germline V CDR1 and CDR2: SGHVS, FNYEAQ. This CDR3 region has 17 residues.

This clonotype was observed at least ten times. This chain links TRBV7-9 with TRBJ1-3, with TRBD1 matching 10 bases. V shed 4 bases and J 0 bases; nucleotides not matched to a gene: 6. In germline, CDR1 is SEHNR, CDR2 FQNEAQ (reference sequence). The CDR3 spans 17 residues. Written as DNA, the CDR3 is TGTGCCAGCAGCTACGGGACAGGGGCCTACTCTGGAAACACCATATATTTT. Translating it yields CASSYGTGAYSGNTIYF.

Note on this clonotype: Mismatch with germline at one junction end may stem from a read error. The rearrangement joins TRBV4-1 to TRBJ2-3, with D unclear. The end of the DNA aligns better with TRBJ2-5, so the J call may be wrong. Germline CDR1 reads MGHRA; CDR2 reads YSYEKL. The CDR3 extends over 12 amino acids. The CDR3 DNA reads as TGTGCCAGCAGCCATCCGGGAGAGACCCAGTACTTC. Its translation is CASSHPGETQYF.

This clonotype has a handful of counts. The rearrangement uses TRBV6-1 and TRBJ2-1; TRBD1 matches at 7 bases. The DNA end is more similar to TRBJ2-5, so the J call may be wrong. Per germline, CDR1 MNHNS and CDR2 SASEGT. This CDR3 region has 14 residues. The CDR3 protein is CASRPGQNQETQYF. As DNA, the CDR3 is TGTGCCAGCAGACCGGGACAGAATCAAGAGACCCAGTACTTC.

V and J are TRBV7-2 and TRBJ2-1; 7 nucleotides agree with TRBD2. Matching the DNA end better, TRBJ2-7 makes the J call doubtful. The CDR3 length is 15 residues. CDR1 and CDR2 from the germline V gene are SGHTA and FQGNSA. The CDR3 sequence: CASSPEHSGHYEQYF. The CDR3 region has the DNA TGTGCCAGCAGCCCCGAACATAGCGGGCACTACGAGCAGTACTTC.

This clonotype has more than one count but fewer than ten. The chain links TRBV7-2 to TRBJ2-2, with 8 nucleotides matching TRBD2. Germline V lookup: CDR1 SGHTA, CDR2 FQGNSA. This CDR3 region has 16 residues. The junction had 4 bases not matched to a gene; V was cut back by 3 bases and J by 1 base. In nucleotides, the CDR3 is TGTGCCAGCAGCTTTGGCCTAGCGGGGAACACCGGGGAGCTGTTTTTT. Translated: CASSFGLAGNTGELFF.

The chain recombines TRBV28 with TRBJ2-4; TRBD1 is a possible D gene (5 bases). The DNA end is more similar to TRBJ1-2, so the J call may be wrong. The germline V gene encodes CDR1 MDHEN and CDR2 SYDVKM. This CDR3 comprises 17 residues. In nucleotides, the CDR3 is TGTGCCAGCAGTTTAACGGGGCCACTACGCCGCTCCTATGGCTACACCTTC. Protein: CASSLTGPLRRSYGYTF.

The genes are TRBV5-1 and TRBJ2-7, with TRBD1 identical over 9 bases. This CDR3 contains 16 residues. J gave up 9 bases and V 0 bases, and 13 bases lay outside the gene matches. CDR1 and CDR2 from the germline V gene are SGHRS and YFSETQ. CDR3 in amino acids: CASSLEQGARADTQYF. The CDR3 nucleotides read TGCGCCAGCAGCTTGGAACAGGGGGCGCGCGCAGATACGCAGTACTTC.

This clonotype has just a few counts. This chain connects TRBV10-3 to TRBJ2-1, with TRBD2 identical over 14 bases. CDR1 is ENHRY, CDR2 SYGVKD, per germline. The junction had 9 bases not matched to a gene; V was cut back by 6 bases and J by 5 bases. The CDR3 loop spans 17 amino acids. CDR3: CAIRPGLAGALDNEQFF. Written as DNA, the CDR3 is TGTGCCATCAGACCGGGACTAGCGGGAGCCCTTGACAATGAGCAGTTCTTC.

V and J are TRBV6-8 and TRBJ2-4; D possibly corresponds to TRBD2 (6 bases). The J call may be in error: the DNA end matches TRBJ2-5 better. From germline, CDR1 is MNHGY and CDR2 SAAAGT. The CDR3 loop spans 15 amino acids. The CDR3 is CASSSEAGGRETQYF. The CDR3 bases are TGTGCCAGCAGTAGTGAAGCTGGGGGGAGAGAGACCCAGTACTTC.

V gene TRBV10-3 combines with J gene TRBJ1-2; 12 nucleotides agree with TRBD1. V lost 10 bases, J lost 4 bases, and 7 bases stayed unmatched. The CDR3 runs to 14 residues. The germline V gene encodes CDR1 ENHRY and CDR2 SYGVKD. The CDR3 DNA follows: TGTGCCAGCAGAGGGACAGGGGGCTTCTATGGCTACACCTTC. The encoded protein is CASRGTGGFYGYTF.